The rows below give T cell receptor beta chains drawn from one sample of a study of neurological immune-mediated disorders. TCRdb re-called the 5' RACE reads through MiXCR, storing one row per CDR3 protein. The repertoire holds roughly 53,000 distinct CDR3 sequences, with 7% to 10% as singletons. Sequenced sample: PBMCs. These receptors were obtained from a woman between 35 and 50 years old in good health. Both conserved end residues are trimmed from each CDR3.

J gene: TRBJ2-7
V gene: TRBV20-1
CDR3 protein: SAEPPGTRVEY

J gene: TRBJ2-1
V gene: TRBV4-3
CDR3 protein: ASSQDIGTGNDEQF

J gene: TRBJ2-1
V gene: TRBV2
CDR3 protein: ASMVLGVGDEQF

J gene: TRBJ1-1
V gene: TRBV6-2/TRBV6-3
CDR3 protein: ASSYGVEAF

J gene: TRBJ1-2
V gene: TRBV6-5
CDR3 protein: ASRVRADYGYT

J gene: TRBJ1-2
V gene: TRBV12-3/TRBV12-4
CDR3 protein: ASSSPLDTLYGYT

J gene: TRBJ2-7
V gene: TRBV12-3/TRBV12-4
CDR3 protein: ASSPGLAGPHEQY

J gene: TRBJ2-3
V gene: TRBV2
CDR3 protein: ASSQLAGSTDTQY

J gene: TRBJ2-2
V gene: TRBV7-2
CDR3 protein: ASSLWAANTGELF

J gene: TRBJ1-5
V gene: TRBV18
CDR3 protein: ASSPRGADQPQH

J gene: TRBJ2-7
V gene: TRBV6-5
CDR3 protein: ASSYSSPGRSYEQY

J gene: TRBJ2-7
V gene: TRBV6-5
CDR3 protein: ASRPAGTAVYEQY

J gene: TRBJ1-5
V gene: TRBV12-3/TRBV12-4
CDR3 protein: ASFQGRRQPQH

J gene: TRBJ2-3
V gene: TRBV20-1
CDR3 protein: SSRGLAETDTQY

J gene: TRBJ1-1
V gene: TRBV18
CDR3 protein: ASSSNRETAF

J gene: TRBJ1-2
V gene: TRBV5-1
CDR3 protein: ASSHDRHYGYT

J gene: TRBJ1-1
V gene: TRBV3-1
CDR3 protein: ASSQVAASTEAF

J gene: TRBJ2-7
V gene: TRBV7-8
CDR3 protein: ASNPLANYEQY

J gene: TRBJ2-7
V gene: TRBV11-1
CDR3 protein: ASSLLRVHEQY

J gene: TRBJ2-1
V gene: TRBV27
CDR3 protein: ASSLWRGGDEQF

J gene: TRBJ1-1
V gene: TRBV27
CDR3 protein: ASSLSMNTEAF

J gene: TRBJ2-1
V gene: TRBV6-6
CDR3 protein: ASSRLAGGGEQF

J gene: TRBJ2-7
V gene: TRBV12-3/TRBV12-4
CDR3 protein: ASSGMGGGVEQY

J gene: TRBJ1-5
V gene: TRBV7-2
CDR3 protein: ASSFTEGQPQH

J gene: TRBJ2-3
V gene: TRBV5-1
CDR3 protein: ASSPDGLATSRGDTQY

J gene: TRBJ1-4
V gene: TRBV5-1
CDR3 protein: ASSFGQNNEKLF

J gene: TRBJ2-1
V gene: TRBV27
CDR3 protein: ASSLSPGGLSYNEQF

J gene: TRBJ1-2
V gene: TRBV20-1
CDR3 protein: SSWGHFYGYT

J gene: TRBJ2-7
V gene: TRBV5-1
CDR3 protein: ASSLGGNRIYEQY

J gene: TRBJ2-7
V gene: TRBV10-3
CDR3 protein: AISGSLGQGAKHEQY

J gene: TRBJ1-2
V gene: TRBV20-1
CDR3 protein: SARAAVLGYT

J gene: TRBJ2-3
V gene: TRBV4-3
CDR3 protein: ASSHAPTGTRNTDTQY

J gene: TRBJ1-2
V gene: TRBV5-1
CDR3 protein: ASSFQGARGYT